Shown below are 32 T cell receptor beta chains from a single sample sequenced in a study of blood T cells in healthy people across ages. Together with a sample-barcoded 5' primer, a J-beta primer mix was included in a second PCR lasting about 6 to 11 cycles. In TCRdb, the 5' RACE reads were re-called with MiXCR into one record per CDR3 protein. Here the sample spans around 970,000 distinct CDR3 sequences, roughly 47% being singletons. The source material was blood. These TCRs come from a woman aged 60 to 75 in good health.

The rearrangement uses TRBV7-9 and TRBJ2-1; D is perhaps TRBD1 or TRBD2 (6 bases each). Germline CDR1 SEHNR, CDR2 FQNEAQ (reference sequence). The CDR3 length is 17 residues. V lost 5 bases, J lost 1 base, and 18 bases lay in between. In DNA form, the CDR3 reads TGTGCCAGCAGCAGCCCGGGGGCTGTAGGTTCCTACAATGAGCAGTTCTTC. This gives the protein CASSSPGAVGSYNEQFF.

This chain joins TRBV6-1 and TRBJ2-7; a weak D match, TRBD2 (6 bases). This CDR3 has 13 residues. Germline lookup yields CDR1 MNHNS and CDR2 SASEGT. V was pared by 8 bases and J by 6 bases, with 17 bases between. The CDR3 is CASGTRSGGEQYF. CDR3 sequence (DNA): TGTGCCAGCGGAACTAGATCCGGGGGCGAGCAGTACTTC.

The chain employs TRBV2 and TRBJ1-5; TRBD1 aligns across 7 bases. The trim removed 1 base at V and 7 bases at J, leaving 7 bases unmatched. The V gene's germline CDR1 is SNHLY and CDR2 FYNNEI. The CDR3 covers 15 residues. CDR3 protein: CASSEGQGVRQPQHF. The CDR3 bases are TGTGCCAGCAGTGAAGGTCAGGGGGTACGGCAGCCCCAGCATTTT. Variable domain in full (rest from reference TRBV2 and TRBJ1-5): EPEVTQTPSHQVTQMGQEVILRCVPISNHLYFYWYRQILGQKVEFLVSFYNNEISEKSEIFDDQFSVERPDGSNFTLKIRSTKLEDSAMYFCASSEGQGVRQPQHFGDGTRLSIL.

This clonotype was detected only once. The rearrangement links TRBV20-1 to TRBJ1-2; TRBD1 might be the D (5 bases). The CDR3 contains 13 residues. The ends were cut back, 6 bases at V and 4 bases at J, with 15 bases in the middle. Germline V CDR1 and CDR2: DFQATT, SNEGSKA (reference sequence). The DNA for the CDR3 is TGCAGTGCCACCCCTCTAAGGGGCTATGGCTACACCTTC. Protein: CSATPLRGYGYTF.

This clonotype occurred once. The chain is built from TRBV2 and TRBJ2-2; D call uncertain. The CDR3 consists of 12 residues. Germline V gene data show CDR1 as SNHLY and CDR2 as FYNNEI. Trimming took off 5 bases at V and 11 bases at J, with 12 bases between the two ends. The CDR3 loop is CASSFRRKELFF. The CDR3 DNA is TGTGCCAGCAGTTTTCGGCGAAAAGAGCTGTTTTTT.

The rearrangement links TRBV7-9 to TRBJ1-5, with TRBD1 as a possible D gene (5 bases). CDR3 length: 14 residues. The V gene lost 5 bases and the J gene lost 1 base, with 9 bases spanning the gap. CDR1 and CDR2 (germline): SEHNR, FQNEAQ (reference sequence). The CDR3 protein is CASSEWDSNQPQHF. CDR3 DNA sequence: TGTGCCAGCAGCGAGTGGGACAGCAATCAGCCCCAGCATTTT.

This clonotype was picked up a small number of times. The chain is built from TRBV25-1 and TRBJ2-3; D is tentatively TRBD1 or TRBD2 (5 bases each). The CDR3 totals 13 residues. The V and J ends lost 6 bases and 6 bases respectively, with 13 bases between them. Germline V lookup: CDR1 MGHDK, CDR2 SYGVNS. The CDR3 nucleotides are TGTGCCAGCAGAGCAGCGAGGGGTGATACGCAGTATTTT. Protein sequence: CASRAARGDTQYF.

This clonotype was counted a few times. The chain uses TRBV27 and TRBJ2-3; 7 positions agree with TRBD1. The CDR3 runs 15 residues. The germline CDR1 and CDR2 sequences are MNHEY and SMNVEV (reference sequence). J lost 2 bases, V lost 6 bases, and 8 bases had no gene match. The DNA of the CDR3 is TGTGCCAGCAGCCACACAAGGGGGCTCACAGATACGCAGTATTTT. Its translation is CASSHTRGLTDTQYF.

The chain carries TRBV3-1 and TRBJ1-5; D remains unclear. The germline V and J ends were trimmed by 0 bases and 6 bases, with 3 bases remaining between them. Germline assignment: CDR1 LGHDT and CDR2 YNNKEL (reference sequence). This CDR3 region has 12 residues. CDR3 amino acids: CASSQDGQPQHF. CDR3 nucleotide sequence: TGTGCCAGCAGCCAAGACGGTCAGCCCCAGCATTTT.

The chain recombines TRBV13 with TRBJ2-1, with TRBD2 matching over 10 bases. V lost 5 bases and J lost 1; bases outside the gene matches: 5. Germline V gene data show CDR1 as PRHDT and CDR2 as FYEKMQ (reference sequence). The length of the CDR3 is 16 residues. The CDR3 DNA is TGTGCCAGCAGCCGCATAGCGGGAGGATCCTACAATGAGCAGTTCTTC. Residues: CASSRIAGGSYNEQFF.

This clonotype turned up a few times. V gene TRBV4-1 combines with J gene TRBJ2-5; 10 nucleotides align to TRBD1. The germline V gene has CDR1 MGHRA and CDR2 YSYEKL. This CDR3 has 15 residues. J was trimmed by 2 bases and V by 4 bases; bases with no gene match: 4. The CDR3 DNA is TGCGCCAGCAGCCTCGGACAGGGGGAGCAAGAGACCCAGTACTTC. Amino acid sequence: CASSLGQGEQETQYF.

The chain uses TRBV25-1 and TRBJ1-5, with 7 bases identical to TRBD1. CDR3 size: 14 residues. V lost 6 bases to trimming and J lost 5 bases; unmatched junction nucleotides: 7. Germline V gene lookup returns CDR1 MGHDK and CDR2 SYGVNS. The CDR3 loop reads CASRPTGVYQPQHF. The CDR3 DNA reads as TGTGCCAGCAGACCTACAGGGGTCTATCAGCCCCAGCATTTT.

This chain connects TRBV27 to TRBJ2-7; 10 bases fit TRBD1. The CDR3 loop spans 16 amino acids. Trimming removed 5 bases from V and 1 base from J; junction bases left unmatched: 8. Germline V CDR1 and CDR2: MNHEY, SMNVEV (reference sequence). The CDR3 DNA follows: TGTGCCAGCAGTATGGACAGGGGGACGCTTTCCTACGAGCAGTACTTC. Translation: CASSMDRGTLSYEQYF.

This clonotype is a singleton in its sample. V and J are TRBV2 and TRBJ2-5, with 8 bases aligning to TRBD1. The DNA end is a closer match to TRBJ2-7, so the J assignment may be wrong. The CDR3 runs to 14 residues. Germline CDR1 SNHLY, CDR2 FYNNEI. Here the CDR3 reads CASSLQGVEYEQYF. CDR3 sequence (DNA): TGTGCCAGCAGTTTACAGGGGGTTGAGTACGAGCAGTACTTC.

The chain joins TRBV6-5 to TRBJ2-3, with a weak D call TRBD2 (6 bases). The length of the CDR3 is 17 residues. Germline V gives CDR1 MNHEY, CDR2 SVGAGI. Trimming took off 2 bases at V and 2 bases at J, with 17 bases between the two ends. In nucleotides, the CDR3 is TGTGCCAGCAGTTACCCTCGGAGCGGAGGGCTCACAGATACGCAGTATTTT. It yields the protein CASSYPRSGGLTDTQYF.

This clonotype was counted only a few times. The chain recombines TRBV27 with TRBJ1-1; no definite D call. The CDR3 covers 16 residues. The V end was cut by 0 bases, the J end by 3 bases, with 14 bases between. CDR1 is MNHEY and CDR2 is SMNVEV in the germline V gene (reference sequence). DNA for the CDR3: TGTGCCAGCAGTTTATCTATGAGGTCCCCGCACACTGAAGCTTTCTTT. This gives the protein CASSLSMRSPHTEAFF.

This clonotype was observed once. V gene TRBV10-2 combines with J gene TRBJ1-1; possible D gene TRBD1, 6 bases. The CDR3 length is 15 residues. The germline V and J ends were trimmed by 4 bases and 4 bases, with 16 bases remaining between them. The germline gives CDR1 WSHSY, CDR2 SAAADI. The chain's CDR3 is CASSGHRDTVTEAFF. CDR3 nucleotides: TGCGCCAGCAGTGGACACCGGGACACAGTCACTGAAGCTTTCTTT.

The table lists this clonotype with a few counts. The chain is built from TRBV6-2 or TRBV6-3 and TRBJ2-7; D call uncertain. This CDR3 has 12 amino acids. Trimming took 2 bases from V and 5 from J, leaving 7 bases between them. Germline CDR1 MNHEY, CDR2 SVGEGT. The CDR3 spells CASSYHTDEQYF. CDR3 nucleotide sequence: TGTGCCAGCAGTTACCATACGGACGAGCAGTACTTC.

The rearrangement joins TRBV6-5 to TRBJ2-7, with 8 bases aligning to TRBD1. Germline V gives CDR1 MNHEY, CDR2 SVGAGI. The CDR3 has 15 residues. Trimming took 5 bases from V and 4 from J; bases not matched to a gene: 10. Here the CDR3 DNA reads TGTGCCAGCAGTGCGGACAGGGTTTCATCATACGAGCAGTACTTC. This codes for CASSADRVSSYEQYF.

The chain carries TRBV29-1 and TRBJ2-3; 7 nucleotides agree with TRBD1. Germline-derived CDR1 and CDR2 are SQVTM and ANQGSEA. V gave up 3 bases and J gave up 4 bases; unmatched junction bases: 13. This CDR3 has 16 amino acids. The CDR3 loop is CSVDLQNRGSADTQYF. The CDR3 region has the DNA TGCAGCGTTGACCTTCAAAACAGGGGCAGCGCAGATACGCAGTATTTT.

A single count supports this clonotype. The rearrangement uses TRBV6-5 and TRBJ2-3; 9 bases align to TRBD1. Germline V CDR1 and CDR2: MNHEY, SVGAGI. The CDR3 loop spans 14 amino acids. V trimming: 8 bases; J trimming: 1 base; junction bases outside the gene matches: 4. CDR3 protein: CASARDRGTDTQYF. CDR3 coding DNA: TGTGCCAGCGCCCGGGACAGGGGCACAGATACGCAGTATTTT.

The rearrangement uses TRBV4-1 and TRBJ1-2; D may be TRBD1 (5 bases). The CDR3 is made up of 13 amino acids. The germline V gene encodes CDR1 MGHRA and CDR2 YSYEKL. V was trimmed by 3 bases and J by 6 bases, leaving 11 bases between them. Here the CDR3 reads CASSHGTQDGYTF. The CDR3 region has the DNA TGCGCCAGCAGCCACGGGACGCAAGATGGCTACACCTTC.

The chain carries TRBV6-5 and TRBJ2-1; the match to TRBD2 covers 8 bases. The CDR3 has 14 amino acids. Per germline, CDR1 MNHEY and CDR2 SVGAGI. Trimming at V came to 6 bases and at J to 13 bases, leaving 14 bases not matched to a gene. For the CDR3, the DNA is TGTGCCAGCAGGTCCTCGGCGGGGGGCTATCGCCAGTTCTTC. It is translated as CASRSSAGGYRQFF.

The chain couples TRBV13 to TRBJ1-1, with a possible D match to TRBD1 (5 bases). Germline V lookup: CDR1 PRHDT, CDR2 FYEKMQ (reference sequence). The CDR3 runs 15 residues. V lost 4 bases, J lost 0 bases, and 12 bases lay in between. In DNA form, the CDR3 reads TGTGCCAGCAGCTCGGGGCCAGTTATGAACACTGAAGCTTTCTTT. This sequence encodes CASSSGPVMNTEAFF.

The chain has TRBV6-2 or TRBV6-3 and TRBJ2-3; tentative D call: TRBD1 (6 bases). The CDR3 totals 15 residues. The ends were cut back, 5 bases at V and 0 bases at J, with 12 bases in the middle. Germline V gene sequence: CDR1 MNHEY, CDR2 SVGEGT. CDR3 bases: TGTGCCAGCAGTCGGAACAGGGCTAGCACAGATACGCAGTATTTT. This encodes CASSRNRASTDTQYF.

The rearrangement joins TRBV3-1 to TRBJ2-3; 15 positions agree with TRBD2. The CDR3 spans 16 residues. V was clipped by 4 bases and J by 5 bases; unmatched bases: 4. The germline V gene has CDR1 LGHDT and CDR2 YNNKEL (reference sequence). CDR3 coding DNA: TGTGCCAGCAGCCCGGGACTAGCGGGAGGTCAAGATACGCAGTATTTT. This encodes CASSPGLAGGQDTQYF.

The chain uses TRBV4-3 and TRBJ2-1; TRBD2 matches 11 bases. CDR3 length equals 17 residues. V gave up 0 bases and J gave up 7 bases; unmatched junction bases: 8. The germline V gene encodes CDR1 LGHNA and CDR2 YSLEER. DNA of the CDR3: TGCGCCAGCAGCCAAGATCCACTAGCGGGAGAAGGGAATGAGCAGTTCTTC. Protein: CASSQDPLAGEGNEQFF.

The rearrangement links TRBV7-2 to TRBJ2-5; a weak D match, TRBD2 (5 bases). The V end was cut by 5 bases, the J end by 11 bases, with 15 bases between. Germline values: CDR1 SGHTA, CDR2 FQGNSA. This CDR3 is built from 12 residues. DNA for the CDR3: TGTGCCAGCAGCACGTACCTAGGCGGGCAGTACTTC. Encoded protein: CASSTYLGGQYF.

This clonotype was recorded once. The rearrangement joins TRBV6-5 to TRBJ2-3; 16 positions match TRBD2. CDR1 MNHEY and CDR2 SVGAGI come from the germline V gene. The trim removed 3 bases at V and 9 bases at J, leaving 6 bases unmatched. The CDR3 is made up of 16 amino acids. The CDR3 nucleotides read TGTGCCAGCAGTTATTACGGGACTAGCGGGAGGGGGACGCAGTATTTT. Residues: CASSYYGTSGRGTQYF.

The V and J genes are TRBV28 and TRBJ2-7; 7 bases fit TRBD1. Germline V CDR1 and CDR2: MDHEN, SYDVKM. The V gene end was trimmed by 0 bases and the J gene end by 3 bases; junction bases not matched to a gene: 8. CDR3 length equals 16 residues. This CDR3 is CASSLWVQGSNYEQYF. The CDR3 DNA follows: TGTGCCAGCAGTTTATGGGTACAGGGGTCCAACTACGAGCAGTACTTC.

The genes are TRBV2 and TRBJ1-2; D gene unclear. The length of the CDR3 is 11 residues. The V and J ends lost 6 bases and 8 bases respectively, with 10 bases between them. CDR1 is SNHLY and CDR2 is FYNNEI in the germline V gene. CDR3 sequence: CASSPIGGYTF. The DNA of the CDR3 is TGTGCCAGCAGCCCTATTGGGGGCTACACCTTC.

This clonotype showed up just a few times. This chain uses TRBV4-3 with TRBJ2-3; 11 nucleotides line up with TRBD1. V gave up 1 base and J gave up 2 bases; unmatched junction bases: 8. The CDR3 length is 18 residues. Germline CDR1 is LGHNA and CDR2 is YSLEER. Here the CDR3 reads CASSQGAWGQGDTDTQYF. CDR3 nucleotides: TGCGCCAGCAGCCAAGGGGCCTGGGGACAGGGGGACACAGATACGCAGTATTTT.